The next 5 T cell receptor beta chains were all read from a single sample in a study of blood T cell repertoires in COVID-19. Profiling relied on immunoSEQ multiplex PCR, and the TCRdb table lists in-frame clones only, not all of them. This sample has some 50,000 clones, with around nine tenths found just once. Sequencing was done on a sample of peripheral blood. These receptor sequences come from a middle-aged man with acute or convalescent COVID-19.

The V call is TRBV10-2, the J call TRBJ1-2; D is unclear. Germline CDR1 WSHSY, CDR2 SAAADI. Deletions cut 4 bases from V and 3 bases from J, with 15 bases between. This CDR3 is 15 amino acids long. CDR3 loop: CASSGGQAAHYGYTF. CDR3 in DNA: TGCGCCAGCAGTGGAGGTCAAGCTGCCCACTATGGCTACACCTTC.

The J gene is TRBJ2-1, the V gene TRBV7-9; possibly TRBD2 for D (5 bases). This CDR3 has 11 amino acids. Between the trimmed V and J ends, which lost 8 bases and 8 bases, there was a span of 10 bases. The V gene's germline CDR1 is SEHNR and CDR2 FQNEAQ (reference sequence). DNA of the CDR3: TGTGCCAGCGAAAGGAGGTATGAGCAGTTCTTC. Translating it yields CASERRYEQFF. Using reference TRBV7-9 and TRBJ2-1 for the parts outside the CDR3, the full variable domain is DTGVSQNPRHKITKRGQNVTFRCDPISEHNRLYWYRQTLGQGPEFLTYFQNEAQLEKSRLLSDRFSAERPKGSFSTLEIQRTEQGDSAMYLCASERRYEQFFGPGTRLTVL.

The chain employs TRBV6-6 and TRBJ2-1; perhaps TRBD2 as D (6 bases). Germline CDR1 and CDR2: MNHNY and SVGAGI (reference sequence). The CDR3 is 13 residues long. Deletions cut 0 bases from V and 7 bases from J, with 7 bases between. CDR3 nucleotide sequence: TGTGCCAGCAGTTACTCGGCGGGGAATGAGCAGTTCTTC. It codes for CASSYSAGNEQFF.

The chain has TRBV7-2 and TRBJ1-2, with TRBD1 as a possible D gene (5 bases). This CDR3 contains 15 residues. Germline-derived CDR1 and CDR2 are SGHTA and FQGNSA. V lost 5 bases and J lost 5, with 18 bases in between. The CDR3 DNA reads TGTGCCAGCAGCACTCTCGGGGGTTTAGAGTATGGCTACACCTTC. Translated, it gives CASSTLGGLEYGYTF.

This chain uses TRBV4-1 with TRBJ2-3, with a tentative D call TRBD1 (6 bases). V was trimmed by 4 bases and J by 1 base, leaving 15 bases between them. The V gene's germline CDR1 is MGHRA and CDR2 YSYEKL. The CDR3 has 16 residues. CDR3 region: CASSPNQGSGTDTQYF. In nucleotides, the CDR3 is TGCGCCAGCAGCCCGAATCAGGGGTCGGGCACAGATACGCAGTATTTT.